This T cell receptor (beta chain) was obtained from a study of T and B cells in COVID-19 patients. Background on the study: The recovered patients had mostly mild to moderate COVID-19 with outpatient management.

Germline V CDR1 and CDR2: MRHNA, SNTAGT. V was shortened by 0 bases and J by 8 bases, with 10 bases between the two germline ends. This CDR3 has 13 amino acids. BIOMED2 TRB-A/B primer pools were used in multiplex TRB PCR. TCRdb re-called the multiplex PCR reads through MiXCR, storing one row per CDR3 protein. Of about 10,000 distinct CDR3 sequences listed, approximately 35% are singletons. There are a few counts of this clonotype. What it binds is not known. From blood, about 250-500 ng of genomic DNA served as TRB template. Whole-study findings and limits: In COVID-19 patients, T cell receptor beta variable and joining gene use was reportedly strongly skewed. Highly clonal in active COVID-19, TRB repertoires exceeded healthy-donor diversity and richness at recovery.

V is TRBV6-4 and J is TRBJ1-2; the D is unclear. What was sequenced was blood. The origin of this receptor is a human donor with active COVID-19. Here the CDR3 DNA reads TGTGCCAGCAGTGACTCGTCCGGGCGCGGCTACACCTTC. Its translation is CASSDSSGRGYTF.